The T cell receptor (beta chain) described here comes from a study of cytomegalovirus exposure and HLA in healthy donors. CDR1 and CDR2 (germline): SNHLY, FYNNEI. CDR3 length: 13 amino acids. Trimming took off 3 bases at V and 11 bases at J, with 16 bases between the two ends. PCR primers comprised 60 Vbeta and 13 Jbeta primers. Libraries were prepared by immunoSEQ multiplex PCR; TCRdb keeps only in-frame clonotypes and omits some of them. The sample records about 120,000 clones, over 70% being singletons. Participants comprised healthy donors of bone marrow. V and J are TRBV2 and TRBJ1-2, with D perhaps TRBD1 (5 bases). The source is a female donor in good health and CMV-seronegative. Sample: PBMCs. CDR3: CASSESTQAGYTF. The CDR3 DNA follows: TGTGCCAGCAGTGAGTCGACACAGGCTGGATACACCTTC.